This entry lists 2 T cell receptor beta chains sequenced from one sample in a study of T cell responses to AZD1222 COVID-19 vaccine. Some clones are missing from TCRdb's copy, which holds only in-frame ones; the method was immunoSEQ multiplex PCR. The sample yields 100,000 to 150,000 clones, roughly nine tenths seen once. The starting material was peripheral blood, obtained on day 0 of AZD1222 vaccination. Receptor source: an adult in good health.

This rearrangement joins TRBV6-5 to TRBJ1-4, with TRBD1 matching 8 bases. This CDR3 contains 15 residues. Losses at the gene ends were 6 bases for V and 5 bases for J; bases not matched to a gene: 8. Germline CDR1 MNHEY, CDR2 SVGAGI. CDR3 in amino acids: CASRTDRGGNEKLFF. CDR3 DNA sequence: TGTGCCAGCAGGACCGACAGGGGAGGAAATGAAAAACTGTTTTTT.

The chain recombines TRBV27 with TRBJ1-6, with a tentative D call TRBD1 (5 bases). Trimming cost V 7 bases and J 5 bases, with 15 bases left between them. Germline CDR1 and CDR2: MNHEY and SMNVEV (reference sequence). The CDR3 contains 15 residues. CDR3 in amino acids: CASTHVGGDNSPLHF. The CDR3 region has the DNA TGTGCCAGCACCCATGTTGGAGGGGATAATTCACCCCTCCACTTT.